Listed below are T cell receptor beta chains from one sample, sequenced in a study of blood T cell repertoires in COVID-19. TCRdb's copy holds only in-frame clones and misses some; the assay was immunoSEQ multiplex PCR. The table records around 58,000 clones, roughly 90% of them present only once. Sequencing was carried out using peripheral blood. The receptor source for this set is a man aged 55 to 69 with active COVID-19. Both conserved end residues are part of each CDR3. D genes are given only for firm matches. Size is omitted from some rows. Given values are once, few, many or a class for expanded clones.

d_call | j_call | clone_size | v_call | cdr3_nt | cdr3_aa
TRBD2 | TRBJ2-1 | few | TRBV2 | TGTGCCAGCAGTGGTTTAGCGGGGTACAATGAGCAGTTCTTC | CASSGLAGYNEQFF
TRBD1 | TRBJ1-1 | NA | TRBV6-5 | TGTGCCAGCAGCAAAGGACAGGGAGGTGAAGCTTTCTTT | CASSKGQGGEAFF
TRBD1 | TRBJ2-3 | NA | TRBV5-6 | TGTGCCAGCAGCTTGGTAGGGGACAGAGCCACAGATACGCAGTATTTT | CASSLVGDRATDTQYF
TRBD2 | TRBJ2-1 | NA | TRBV5-6 | TGTGCCAGCAGCTTGGCCGGGACTAGCGGGATAGGTGAGCAGTTCTTC | CASSLAGTSGIGEQFF
NA | TRBJ2-4 | NA | TRBV20-1 | TGCAGTGCTAGTCAGGGGCGTAGAAACATTCAGTACTTC | CSASQGRRNIQYF
TRBD2 | TRBJ2-7 | NA | TRBV28 | TGTGCCAGCAGTTTATTAGCGGGGAGCTTCTCCTACGAGCAGTACTTC | CASSLLAGSFSYEQYF
NA | TRBJ1-1 | NA | TRBV12-3/TRBV12-4 | TGTGCCAGCCAAAGGGGCCCGATTGAAGCTTTCTTT | CASQRGPIEAFF
NA | TRBJ1-1 | NA | TRBV4-2 | TGTGCCAGCAGCCAAGACGGGAACACTGAAGCTTTCTTT | CASSQDGNTEAFF
NA | TRBJ1-5 | NA | TRBV27 | TGTGCCAGCAGTTTAGCCCGGACAGGCAATCAGCCCCAGCATTTT | CASSLARTGNQPQHF
NA | TRBJ2-2 | NA | TRBV5-5 | TGTGCCAGCATCCCGACTAGTCTCTCCGGGGAGCTGTTTTTT | CASIPTSLSGELFF
NA | TRBJ1-2 | NA | TRBV6-1 | TGTGCCAGCAGTGAACCCGGGGGGCCCATTAACTATGGCTACACCTTC | CASSEPGGPINYGYTF
NA | TRBJ1-1 | once | TRBV19 | TGTGCCAGTACCCCTCTTGACATGAACACTGAAGCTTTCTTT | CASTPLDMNTEAFF
TRBD1 | TRBJ1-2 | few | TRBV3-1/TRBV3-2 | TGTGCCAGCAGCCAATTACTAACAGGGGTCGGAGCTAACTATGGCTACACCTTC | CASSQLLTGVGANYGYTF
TRBD1 | TRBJ2-7 | NA | TRBV15 | TGTGCCACCAGCAGAGATGCGACAGGGTACTACGAGCAGTACTTC | CATSRDATGYYEQYF
NA | TRBJ1-1 | NA | TRBV4-1 | TGCGCCAGCAGCCAAGATAATCGACAGAACACTGAAGCTTTCTTT | CASSQDNRQNTEAFF
NA | TRBJ1-5 | NA | TRBV10-3 | TGTGCCATCAGTGAGTCTTGGGGAGGGGGTCAGCCCCAGCATTTT | CAISESWGGGQPQHF
NA | TRBJ1-5 | once | TRBV19 | TGTGCCAGTAACCCCTCTGGGGGGTGGCATCAGCCCCAGCATTTT | CASNPSGGWHQPQHF
NA | TRBJ2-3 | NA | TRBV6-2/TRBV6-3 | TGTGCCAGCAGCCTCGGGGGTGCGGGGAAAGATACGCAGTATTTT | CASSLGGAGKDTQYF
NA | TRBJ2-1 | NA | TRBV28 | TGTGCCAGCAGTTTAGCGCGACGAGGGCGGTCGGGCTACAATGAGCAGTTCTTC | CASSLARRGRSGYNEQFF
TRBD2 | TRBJ2-1 | once | TRBV7-9 | TGTGCCAGCAGCCCGACTAGCGGGAAATTCTACAATGAGCAGTTCTTC | CASSPTSGKFYNEQFF
TRBD2 | TRBJ2-3 | NA | TRBV7-9 | TGTGCCAGCAGCCCTGGGAGGGGAGATACGCAGTATTTT | CASSPGRGDTQYF
NA | TRBJ1-4 | NA | TRBV27 | TGCGAGGGATTGGGCACTAATGAAAAACTGTTTTTT | CEGLGTNEKLFF
TRBD1 | TRBJ2-7 | NA | TRBV12-5 | TGTGCTAGTGGTTTCCACCGGGGACAGGGGGATTCCTACGAGCAGTACTTC | CASGFHRGQGDSYEQYF